One sample yielded the 5 T cell receptor beta chains listed below, sequenced in a study of OX40 agonist ivuxolimab in advanced cancers. The protocol was immunoSEQ multiplex PCR, while the TCRdb copy is restricted to in-frame clones and leaves out a portion. The sample contains roughly 92,000 clones, approximately 80% of which appear only once. The specimen comprised CD4+ or CD8+ T cells sorted from blood, sampled in a trial of the OX40 agonist ivuxolimab. The source of these receptors is an adult with an advanced solid tumor such as melanoma, head and neck, liver or kidney cancer.

The chain couples TRBV19 to TRBJ2-1; no clear D. The germline CDR1 and CDR2 sequences are LNHDA and SQIVND (reference sequence). This CDR3 comprises 13 residues. V was shortened by 5 bases and J by 3 bases, with 8 bases between the two germline ends. The CDR3 region is CASSPANYNEQFF. The CDR3 nucleotides read TGTGCCAGTAGTCCAGCGAACTACAATGAGCAGTTCTTC.

The chain uses TRBV27 and TRBJ2-1, with TRBD2 identical over 11 bases. Germline V gene lookup returns CDR1 MNHEY and CDR2 SMNVEV (reference sequence). Trimming cost V 2 bases and J 5 bases; bases outside gene matches: 11. The CDR3 is 18 residues long. CDR3 sequence (DNA): TGTGCCAGCAGTTTAAATATCCTAGCGGGAGGAAATGACAATGAGCAGTTCTTC. Its translation: CASSLNILAGGNDNEQFF.

This clone showed up just a few times. The chain joins TRBV7-9 to TRBJ1-2, with D tentatively TRBD1 (5 bases). V was pared by 5 bases and J by 7 bases, with 20 bases between. Germline V gene sequence: CDR1 SEHNR, CDR2 FQNEAQ (reference sequence). This CDR3 comprises 15 residues. CDR3 region: CASSPTEGREGGYTF. The CDR3 DNA sequence: TGTGCCAGCAGCCCTACCGAGGGGCGGGAAGGTGGCTACACCTTC.

The chain is built from TRBV11-2 and TRBJ2-5, with 8 bases aligning to TRBD2. Germline lookup yields CDR1 SGHAT and CDR2 FQNNGV. Trimming at V came to 8 bases and at J to 2 bases, leaving 13 bases not matched to a gene. The CDR3 loop spans 16 amino acids. The CDR3 loop is CASAPVIAGLQETQYF. CDR3 nucleotide sequence: TGTGCCAGCGCCCCCGTTATAGCGGGGCTACAAGAGACCCAGTACTTC.

The chain links TRBV6-1 to TRBJ1-3; tentative D call: TRBD1 (6 bases). Trimming took 7 bases from V and 1 from J, leaving 14 bases between them. Germline V gene data show CDR1 as MNHNS and CDR2 as SASEGT. CDR3 length: 15 residues. The CDR3 DNA is TGTGCCAGCATCAAGGGCAGGGGATCTGGAAACACCATATATTTT. Amino acids: CASIKGRGSGNTIYF.